The 3 T cell receptor beta chains given below trace back to one sample, sequenced in a study of T-cell memory formation after mild COVID-19. MiXCR was run by TCRdb on the 5' RACE reads, yielding one entry per CDR3 protein. Among 150,000 to 200,000 distinct CDR3 sequences listed, 16% were seen once. The sequenced sample was PBMCs or a T cell subset sorted from them (not recorded which). These receptor sequences come from an adult woman who had mild COVID-19 (a few samples of this study predate the infection). Cell type and time point are not known.

CDR3 loop: CAWRLTGGVEKLFF. As DNA, the CDR3 is TGTGCCTGGAGATTGACAGGGGGCGTTGAAAAACTGTTTTTT. The V gene is TRBV30, the J gene TRBJ1-4; 10 bases are shared with TRBD1. Germline V gives CDR1 GTSNPN, CDR2 SVGIG (reference sequence). The CDR3 length is 14 residues. The V and J ends lost 3 bases and 7 bases, in that order; junction bases with no gene match: 5. Based on the CDR3 plus reference TRBV30 and TRBJ1-4, the full variable domain is SQTIHQWPATLVQPVGSPLSLECTVEGTSNPNLYWYRQAAGRGLQLLFYSVGIGQISSEVPQNLSASRPQDRQFILSSKKLLLSDSGFYLCAWRLTGGVEKLFFGSGTQLSVL.

The chain recombines TRBV29-1 with TRBJ2-1; 7 bases match TRBD2. The CDR3 sequence is 14 residues long. Germline V lookup: CDR1 SQVTM, CDR2 ANQGSEA. V dropped 3 bases and J dropped 3; count of bases not matched to a gene: 5. The CDR3 coding sequence is TGCAGCGTTGATGAGCGGGGTAGCTACAATGAGCAGTTCTTC. It specifies CSVDERGSYNEQFF.

Only a few counts were recorded for this clonotype. CDR3 amino acids: CASSLEGDRHGYTF. The CDR3 nucleotides are TGTGCCAGCAGCTTAGAGGGGGACAGGCATGGCTACACCTTC. This rearrangement joins TRBV7-9 to TRBJ1-2; 8 nucleotides align to TRBD1. CDR1 and CDR2 (germline): SEHNR, FQNEAQ (reference sequence). The CDR3 consists of 14 residues. V dropped 1 base and J dropped 6; count of bases not matched to a gene: 4.